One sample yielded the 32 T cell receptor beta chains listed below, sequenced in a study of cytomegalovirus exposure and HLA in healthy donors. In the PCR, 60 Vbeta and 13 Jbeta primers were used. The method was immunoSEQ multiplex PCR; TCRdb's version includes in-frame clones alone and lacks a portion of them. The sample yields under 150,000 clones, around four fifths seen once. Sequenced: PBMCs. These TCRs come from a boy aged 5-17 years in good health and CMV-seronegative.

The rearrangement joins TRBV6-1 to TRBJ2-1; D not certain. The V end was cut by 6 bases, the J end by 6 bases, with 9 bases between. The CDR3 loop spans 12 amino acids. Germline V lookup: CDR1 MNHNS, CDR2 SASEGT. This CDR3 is CASRRSANEQFF. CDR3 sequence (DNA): TGTGCCAGCAGGAGGTCGGCCAATGAGCAGTTCTTC.

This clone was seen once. As DNA, the CDR3 is TGCGCCAGCCGGGTCCCAAACAATGAGCAGTTCTTC. Residues: CASRVPNNEQFF. The J gene is TRBJ2-1, the V gene TRBV5-1, with D unresolved. Trimming left V 7 bases short and J 5 bases short, with 10 bases between. The CDR3 is made up of 12 amino acids. Germline CDR1 SGHRS, CDR2 YFSETQ.

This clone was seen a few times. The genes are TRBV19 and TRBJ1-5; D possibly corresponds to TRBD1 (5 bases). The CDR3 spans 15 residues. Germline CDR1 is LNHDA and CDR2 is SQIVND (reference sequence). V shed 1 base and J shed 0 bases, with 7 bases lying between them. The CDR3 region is CASSIGTYSNQPQHF. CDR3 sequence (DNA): TGTGCCAGTAGTATAGGGACATATAGCAATCAGCCCCAGCATTTT.

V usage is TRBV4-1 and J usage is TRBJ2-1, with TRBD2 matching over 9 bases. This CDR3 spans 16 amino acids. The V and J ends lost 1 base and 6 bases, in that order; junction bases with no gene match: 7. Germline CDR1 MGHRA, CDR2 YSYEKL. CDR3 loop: CASSQGAGGPGNEQFF. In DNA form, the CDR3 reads TGCGCCAGCAGCCAAGGGGCGGGAGGGCCGGGCAATGAGCAGTTCTTC.

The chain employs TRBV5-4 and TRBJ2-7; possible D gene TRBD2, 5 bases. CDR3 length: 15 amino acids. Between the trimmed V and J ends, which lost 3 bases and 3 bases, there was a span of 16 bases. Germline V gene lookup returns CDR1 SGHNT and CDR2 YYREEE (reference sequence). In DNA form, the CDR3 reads TGTGCCAGCAGCTGGATGAGTAGCGACTTCTACGAGCAGTACTTC. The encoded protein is CASSWMSSDFYEQYF.

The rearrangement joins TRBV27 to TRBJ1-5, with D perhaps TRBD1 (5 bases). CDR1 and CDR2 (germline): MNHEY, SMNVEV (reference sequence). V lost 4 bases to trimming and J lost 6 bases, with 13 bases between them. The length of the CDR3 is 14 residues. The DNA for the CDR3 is TGTGCCAGCAGTTCAGGGTACGAAGTTCAGCCCCAGCATTTT. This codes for CASSSGYEVQPQHF.

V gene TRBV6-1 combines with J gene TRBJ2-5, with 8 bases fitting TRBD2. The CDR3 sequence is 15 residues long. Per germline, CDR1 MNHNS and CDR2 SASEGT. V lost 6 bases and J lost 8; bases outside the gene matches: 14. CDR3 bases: TGTGCCAGCAGACATATAGCGGGGTCGTTTGGAACCCAGTACTTC. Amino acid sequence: CASRHIAGSFGTQYF.

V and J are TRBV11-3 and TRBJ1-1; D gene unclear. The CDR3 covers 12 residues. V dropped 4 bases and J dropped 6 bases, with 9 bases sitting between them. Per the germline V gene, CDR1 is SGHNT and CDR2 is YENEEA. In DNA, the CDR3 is TGTGCCAGCAGCTCGGGAGCCGCTGAAGCTTTCTTT. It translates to CASSSGAAEAFF.

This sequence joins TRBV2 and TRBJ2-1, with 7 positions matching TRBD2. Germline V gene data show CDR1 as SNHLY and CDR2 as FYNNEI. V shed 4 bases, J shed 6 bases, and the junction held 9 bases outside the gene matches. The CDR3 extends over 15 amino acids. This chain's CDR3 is CASSVRVAGLNEQFF. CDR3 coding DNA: TGTGCCAGCAGTGTGAGAGTAGCGGGCCTCAATGAGCAGTTCTTC.

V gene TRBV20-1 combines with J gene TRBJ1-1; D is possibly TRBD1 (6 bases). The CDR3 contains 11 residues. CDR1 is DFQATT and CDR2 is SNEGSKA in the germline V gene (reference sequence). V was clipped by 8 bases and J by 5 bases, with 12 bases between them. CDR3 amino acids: CSRVRGTEAFF. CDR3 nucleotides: TGCAGTCGAGTTAGGGGGACTGAAGCTTTCTTT.

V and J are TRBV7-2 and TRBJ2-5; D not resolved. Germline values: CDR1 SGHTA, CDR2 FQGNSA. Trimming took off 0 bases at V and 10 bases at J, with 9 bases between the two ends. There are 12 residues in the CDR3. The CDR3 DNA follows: TGTGCCAGCAGCTTAGCTAGCAGAGGCCAGTACTTC. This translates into CASSLASRGQYF.

The CDR3 DNA sequence: TGCGCCAGCAGCGCTGGCGGGGCGGCCTCGATCGATGAGCAGTTCTTC. Its translation: CASSAGGAASIDEQFF. The gene calls are TRBV5-1 and TRBJ2-1, with D tentatively TRBD2 (6 bases). V lost 4 bases and J 8 bases, leaving 22 bases between the germline ends. In germline, CDR1 is SGHRS, CDR2 YFSETQ. The CDR3 length is 16 residues.

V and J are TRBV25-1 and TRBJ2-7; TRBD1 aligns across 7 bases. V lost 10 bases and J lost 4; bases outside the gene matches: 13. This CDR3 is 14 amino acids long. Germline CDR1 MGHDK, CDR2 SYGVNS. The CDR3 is CAIRGGQKVYEQYF. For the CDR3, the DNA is TGTGCCATCCGTGGGGGACAGAAGGTGTACGAGCAGTACTTC.

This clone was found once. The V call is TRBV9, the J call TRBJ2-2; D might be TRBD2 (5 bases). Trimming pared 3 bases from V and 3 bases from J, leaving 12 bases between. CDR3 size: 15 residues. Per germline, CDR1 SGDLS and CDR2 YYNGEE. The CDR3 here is CASSAHTSYTGELFF. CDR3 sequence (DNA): TGTGCCAGCAGCGCGCACACTAGTTACACCGGGGAGCTGTTTTTT. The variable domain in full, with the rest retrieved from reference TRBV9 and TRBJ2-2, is DSGVTQTPKHLITATGQRVTLRCSPRSGDLSVYWYQQSLDQGLQFLIQYYNGEERAKGNILERFSAQQFPDLHSELNLSSLELGDSALYFCASSAHTSYTGELFFGEGSRLTVL.

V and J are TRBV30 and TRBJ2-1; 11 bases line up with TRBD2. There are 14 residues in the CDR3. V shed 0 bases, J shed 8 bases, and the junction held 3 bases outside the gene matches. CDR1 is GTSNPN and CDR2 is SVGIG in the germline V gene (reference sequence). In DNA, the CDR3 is TGTGCCTGGAGTGTACTAGCGGGAGTGGATGAGCAGTTCTTC. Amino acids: CAWSVLAGVDEQFF.

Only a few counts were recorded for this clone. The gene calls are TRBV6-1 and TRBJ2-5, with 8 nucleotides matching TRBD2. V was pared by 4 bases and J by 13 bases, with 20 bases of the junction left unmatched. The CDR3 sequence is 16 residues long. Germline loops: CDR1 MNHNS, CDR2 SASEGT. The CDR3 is CASSGEVEGLELLLYF. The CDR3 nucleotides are TGTGCCAGCAGTGGAGAAGTAGAGGGACTAGAGTTATTGCTGTACTTC.

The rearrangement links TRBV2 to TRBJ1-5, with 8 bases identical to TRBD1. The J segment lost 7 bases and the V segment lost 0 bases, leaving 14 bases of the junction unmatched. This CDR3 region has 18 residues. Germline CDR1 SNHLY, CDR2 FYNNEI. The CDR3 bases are TGTGCCAGCAGTGAAGCGTCATGGGACAGGCTTTTCGGGCAGCCCCAGCATTTT. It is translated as CASSEASWDRLFGQPQHF.

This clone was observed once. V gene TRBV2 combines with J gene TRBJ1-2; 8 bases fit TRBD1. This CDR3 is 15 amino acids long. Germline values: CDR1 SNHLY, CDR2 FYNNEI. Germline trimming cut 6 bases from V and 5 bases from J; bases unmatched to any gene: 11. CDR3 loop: CASRGGQGRSYGYTF. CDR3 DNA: TGTGCCAGCAGGGGTGGACAGGGCCGGTCGTATGGCTACACCTTC.

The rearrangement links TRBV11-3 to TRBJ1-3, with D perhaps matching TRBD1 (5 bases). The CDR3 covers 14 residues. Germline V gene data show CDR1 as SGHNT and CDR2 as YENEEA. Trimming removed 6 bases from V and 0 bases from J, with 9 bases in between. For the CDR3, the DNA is TGTGCCAGCAGTCAGGGAATCTCTGGAAACACCATATATTTT. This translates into CASSQGISGNTIYF.

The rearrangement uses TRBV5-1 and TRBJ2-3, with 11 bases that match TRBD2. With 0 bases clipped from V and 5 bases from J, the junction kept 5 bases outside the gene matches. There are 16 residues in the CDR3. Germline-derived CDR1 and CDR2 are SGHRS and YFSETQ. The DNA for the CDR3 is TGCGCCAGCAGCTTGGAAGGTAGCGGGGGGGGAGATACGCAGTATTTT. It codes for CASSLEGSGGGDTQYF.

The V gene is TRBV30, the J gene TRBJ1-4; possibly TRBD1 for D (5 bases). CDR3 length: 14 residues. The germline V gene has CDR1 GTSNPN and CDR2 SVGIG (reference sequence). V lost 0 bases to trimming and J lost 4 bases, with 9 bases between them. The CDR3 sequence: CAWSVRQNNEKLFF. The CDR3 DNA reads TGTGCCTGGAGTGTACGACAGAATAATGAAAAACTGTTTTTT.

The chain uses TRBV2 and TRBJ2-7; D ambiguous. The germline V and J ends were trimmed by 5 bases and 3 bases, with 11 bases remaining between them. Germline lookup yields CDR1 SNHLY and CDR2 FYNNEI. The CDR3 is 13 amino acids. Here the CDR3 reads CASSQTPYYEQYF. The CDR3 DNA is TGTGCCAGCAGTCAGACTCCGTACTACGAGCAGTACTTC.

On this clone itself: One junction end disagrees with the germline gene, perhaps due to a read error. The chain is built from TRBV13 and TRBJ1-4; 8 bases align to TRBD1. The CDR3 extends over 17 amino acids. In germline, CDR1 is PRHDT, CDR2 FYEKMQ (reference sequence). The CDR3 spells CASSLGTGIATNEKLFF. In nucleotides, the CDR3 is TGTGCCAGCAGCCTAGGGACAGGAATTGCAACTAATGAAAAACTGTTTTTT.

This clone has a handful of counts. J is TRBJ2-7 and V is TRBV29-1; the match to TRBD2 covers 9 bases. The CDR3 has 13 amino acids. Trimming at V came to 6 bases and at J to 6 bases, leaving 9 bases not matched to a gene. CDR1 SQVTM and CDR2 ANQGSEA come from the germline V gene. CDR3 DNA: TGCAGCGTGGGGGGACTAGCTGGCGGCGAGCAGTACTTC. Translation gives CSVGGLAGGEQYF.

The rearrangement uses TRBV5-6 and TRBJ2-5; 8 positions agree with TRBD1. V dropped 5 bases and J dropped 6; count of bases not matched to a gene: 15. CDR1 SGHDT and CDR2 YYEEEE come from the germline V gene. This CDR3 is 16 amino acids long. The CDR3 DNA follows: TGTGCCAGCAGTCCTGGACAGGGACGCCTTCCAAAGACCCAGTACTTC. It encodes CASSPGQGRLPKTQYF.

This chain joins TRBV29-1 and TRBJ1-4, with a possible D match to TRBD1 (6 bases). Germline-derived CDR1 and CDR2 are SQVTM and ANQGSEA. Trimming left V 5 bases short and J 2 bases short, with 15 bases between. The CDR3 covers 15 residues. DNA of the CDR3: TGCAGCGTTTTCGAGGCAGGGGCGACTAATGAAAAACTGTTTTTT. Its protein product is CSVFEAGATNEKLFF.

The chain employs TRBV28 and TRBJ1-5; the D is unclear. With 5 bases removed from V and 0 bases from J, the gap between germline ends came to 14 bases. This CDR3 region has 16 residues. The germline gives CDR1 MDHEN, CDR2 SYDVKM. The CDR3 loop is CASSPRTGYSNQPQHF. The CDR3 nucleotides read TGTGCCAGCAGTCCGAGGACGGGATATAGCAATCAGCCCCAGCATTTT.

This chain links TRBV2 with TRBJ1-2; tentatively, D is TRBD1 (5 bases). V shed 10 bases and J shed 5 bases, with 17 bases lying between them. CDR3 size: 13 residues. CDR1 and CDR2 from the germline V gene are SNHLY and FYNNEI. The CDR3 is CATSTEGSYGYTF. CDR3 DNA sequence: TGTGCCACTTCCACGGAGGGGAGTTATGGCTACACCTTC.

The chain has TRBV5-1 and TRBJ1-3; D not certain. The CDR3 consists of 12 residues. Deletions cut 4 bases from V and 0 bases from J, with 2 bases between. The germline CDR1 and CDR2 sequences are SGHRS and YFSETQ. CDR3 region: CASSLSGNTIYF. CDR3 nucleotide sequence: TGCGCCAGCAGCCTCTCTGGAAACACCATATATTTT.

CDR3 sequence (DNA): TGTGCCAGCAGTGAAGTTCAGACAGTCATCTCCTACGAGCAGTACTTC. Its translation: CASSEVQTVISYEQYF. The chain carries TRBV6-1 and TRBJ2-7, with a possible D match to TRBD1 (5 bases). From germline, CDR1 is MNHNS and CDR2 SASEGT. This CDR3 is built from 16 residues. Trimming removed 1 base at V and 0 bases at J, with 13 bases between.

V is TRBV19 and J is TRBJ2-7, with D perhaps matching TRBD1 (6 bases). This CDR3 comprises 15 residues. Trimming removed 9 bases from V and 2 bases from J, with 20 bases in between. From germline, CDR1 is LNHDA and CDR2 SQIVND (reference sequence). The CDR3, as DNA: TGTGCCAGCGGATGGCCGAGGGGGTCAACCTACGAGCAGTACTTC. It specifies CASGWPRGSTYEQYF.

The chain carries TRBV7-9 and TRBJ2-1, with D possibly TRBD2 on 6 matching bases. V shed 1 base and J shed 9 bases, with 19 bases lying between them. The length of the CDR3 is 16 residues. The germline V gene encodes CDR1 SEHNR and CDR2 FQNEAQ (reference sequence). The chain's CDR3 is CASSLDWGETLGEQFF. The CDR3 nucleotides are TGTGCCAGCAGCTTAGACTGGGGGGAGACTCTCGGTGAGCAGTTCTTC.